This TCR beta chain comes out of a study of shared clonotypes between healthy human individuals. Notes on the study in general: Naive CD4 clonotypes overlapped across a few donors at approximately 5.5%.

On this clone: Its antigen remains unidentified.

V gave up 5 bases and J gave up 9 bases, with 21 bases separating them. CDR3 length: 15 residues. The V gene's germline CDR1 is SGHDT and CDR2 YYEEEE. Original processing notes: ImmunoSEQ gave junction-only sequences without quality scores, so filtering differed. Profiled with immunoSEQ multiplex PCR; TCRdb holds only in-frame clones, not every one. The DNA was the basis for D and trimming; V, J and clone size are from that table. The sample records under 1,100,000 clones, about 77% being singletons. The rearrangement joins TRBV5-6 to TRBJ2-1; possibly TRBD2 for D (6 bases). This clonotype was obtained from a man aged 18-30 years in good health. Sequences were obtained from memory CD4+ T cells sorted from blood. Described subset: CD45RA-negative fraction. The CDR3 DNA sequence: TGTGCCAGCAGTTCTTTGGCGGGACGGGGTAGTGAGCAGTTCTTC. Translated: CASSSLAGRGSEQFF.